Detailed here is one TCR beta chain. Its antigen remains unknown. The sample originates from a study of blood T cells in healthy people across ages. Study findings and constraints: Donor CMV infection status was unknown, possibly confounding age-related changes in expanded clonotypes. Across the age range, TCR beta diversity per million T cells fell in a roughly linear way.

With V trimmed by 3 bases and J by 6 bases, 4 bases remained unmatched. CDR3 length: 16 amino acids. Looked up from germline, CDR1 is SGDLS and CDR2 is YYNGEE. The second PCR ran roughly 7 to 12 cycles with a sample-barcoded 5' primer and J-beta primers. Tagging of each cDNA molecule was performed by a template-switch adaptor with 12 random nucleotides. From each sample, at least 3 million paired-end reads containing CDR3 were obtained. TCRdb re-analysed the 5' RACE reads in MiXCR, keeping a single row per CDR3 protein. The table includes 1.5 million to 2 million distinct CDR3 sequences, around half detected once.

Sequenced input: blood. The chain links TRBV9 to TRBJ2-1, with 15 bases fitting TRBD2. This clonotype originated in a middle-aged woman in good health. CDR3 protein: CASSAGLAGGVNEQFF. Here the CDR3 DNA reads TGTGCCAGCAGCGCCGGACTAGCGGGAGGGGTCAATGAGCAGTTCTTC.